This TCR beta chain was retrieved from a study of blood T cell repertoires in COVID-19. Measured with immunoSEQ multiplex PCR; TCRdb has only the in-frame clones, and not every one. The table records 150,000 or so clones, about 82% of them present only once. V was clipped by 3 bases and J by 6 bases, with 17 bases between them. This CDR3 region has 15 residues. Germline V lookup: CDR1 LNHDA, CDR2 SQIVND (reference sequence). The clonotype was recovered from a woman over 75 with active or convalescent COVID-19. The specimen sequenced was peripheral blood. The V call is TRBV19, the J call TRBJ1-1; tentative D call: TRBD1 (6 bases). DNA for the CDR3: TGTGCCAGTAGTATTAAAGTTGGCGGGGGCGCTGAAGCTTTCTTT. Encoded protein: CASSIKVGGGAEAFF.